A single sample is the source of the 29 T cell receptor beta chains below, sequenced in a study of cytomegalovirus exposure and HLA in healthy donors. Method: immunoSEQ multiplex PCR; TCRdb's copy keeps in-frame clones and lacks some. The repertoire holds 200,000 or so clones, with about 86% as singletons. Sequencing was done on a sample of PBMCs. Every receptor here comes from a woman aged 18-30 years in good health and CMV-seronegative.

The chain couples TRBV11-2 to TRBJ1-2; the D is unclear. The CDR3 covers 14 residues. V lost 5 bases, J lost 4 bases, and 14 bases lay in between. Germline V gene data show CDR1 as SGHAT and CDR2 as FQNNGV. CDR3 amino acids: CASSTPTLAYGYTF. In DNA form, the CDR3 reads TGTGCCAGCAGCACCCCCACGTTGGCCTATGGCTACACCTTC. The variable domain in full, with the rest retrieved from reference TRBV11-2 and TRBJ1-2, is EAGVAQSPRYKIIEKRQSVAFWCNPISGHATLYWYQQILGQGPKLLIQFQNNGVVDDSQLPKDRFSAERLKGVDSTLKIQPAKLEDSAVYLCASSTPTLAYGYTFGSGTRLTVV.

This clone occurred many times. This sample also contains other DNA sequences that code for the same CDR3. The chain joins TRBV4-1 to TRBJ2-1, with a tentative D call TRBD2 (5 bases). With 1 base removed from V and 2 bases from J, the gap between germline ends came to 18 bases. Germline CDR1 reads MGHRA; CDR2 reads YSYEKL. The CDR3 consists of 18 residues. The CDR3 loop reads CASSQADFLAYTYNEQFF. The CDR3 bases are TGCGCCAGCAGCCAAGCGGATTTCCTAGCATACACCTACAATGAGCAGTTCTTC.

The CDR3 is CATSRVGQAETQYF. The CDR3 DNA sequence: TGTGCCACCAGCAGAGTTGGACAGGCCGAGACCCAGTACTTC. The chain is built from TRBV15 and TRBJ2-5; 7 positions agree with TRBD1. This CDR3 region has 14 residues. Germline CDR1 LNHNV, CDR2 YYDKDF (reference sequence). The ends lost 1 base at V and 5 bases at J; junction bases unmatched: 4. The entire variable domain, with the rest obtained from reference TRBV15 and TRBJ2-5, is as follows: DAMVIQNPRYQVTQFGKPVTLSCSQTLNHNVMYWYQQKSSQAPKLLFHYYDKDFNNEADTPDNFQSRRPNTSFCFLDIRSPGLGDTAMYLCATSRVGQAETQYFGPGTRLLVL.

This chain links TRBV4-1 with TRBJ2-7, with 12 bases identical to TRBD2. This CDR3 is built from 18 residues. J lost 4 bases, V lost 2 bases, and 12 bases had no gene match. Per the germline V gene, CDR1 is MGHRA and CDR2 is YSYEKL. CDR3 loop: CASSQIKILAGGQYEQYF. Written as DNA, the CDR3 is TGCGCCAGCAGCCAAATTAAGATCCTAGCGGGAGGGCAATACGAGCAGTACTTC.

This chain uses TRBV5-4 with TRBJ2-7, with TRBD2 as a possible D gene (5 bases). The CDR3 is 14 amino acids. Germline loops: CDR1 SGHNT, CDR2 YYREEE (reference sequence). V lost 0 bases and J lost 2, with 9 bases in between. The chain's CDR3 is CASSLAGSTYEQYF. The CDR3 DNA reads TGTGCCAGCAGCTTGGCGGGGAGTACCTACGAGCAGTACTTC.

CDR3 nucleotide sequence: TGTGCCAGCAGCGCTTTTGACAGGGTAAACTATGGCTACACCTTC. Protein sequence: CASSAFDRVNYGYTF. The J gene is TRBJ1-2, the V gene TRBV7-9; 7 bases fit TRBD1. Germline loops: CDR1 SEHNR, CDR2 FQNEAQ (reference sequence). V was clipped by 5 bases and J by 2 bases; unmatched bases: 8. This CDR3 contains 15 residues.

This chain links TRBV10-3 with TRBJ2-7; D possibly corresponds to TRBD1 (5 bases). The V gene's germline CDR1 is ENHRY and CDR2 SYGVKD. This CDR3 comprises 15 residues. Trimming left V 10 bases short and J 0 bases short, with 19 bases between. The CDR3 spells CATKPAGPSSYEQYF. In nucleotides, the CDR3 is TGTGCCACCAAGCCCGCAGGGCCGAGCTCCTACGAGCAGTACTTC.

The CDR3 loop reads CASSPWGGEQYF. CDR3 nucleotide sequence: TGTGCCAGCAGCCCCTGGGGGGGCGAGCAGTACTTC. The gene calls are TRBV7-8 and TRBJ2-7; 7 positions match TRBD2. Germline V lookup: CDR1 SGHVS, CDR2 FQNEAQ. The V segment lost 5 bases and the J segment 6 bases; nucleotides outside the gene matches: 4. The CDR3 covers 12 residues.

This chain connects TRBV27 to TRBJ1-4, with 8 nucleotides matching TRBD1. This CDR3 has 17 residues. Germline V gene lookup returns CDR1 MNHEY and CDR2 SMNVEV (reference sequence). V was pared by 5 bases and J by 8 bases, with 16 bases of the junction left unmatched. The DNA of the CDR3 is TGTGCCAGCAGTCCGGACAGGGTGTCGGCTTTCGGCGAAAAACTGTTTTTT. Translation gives CASSPDRVSAFGEKLFF.

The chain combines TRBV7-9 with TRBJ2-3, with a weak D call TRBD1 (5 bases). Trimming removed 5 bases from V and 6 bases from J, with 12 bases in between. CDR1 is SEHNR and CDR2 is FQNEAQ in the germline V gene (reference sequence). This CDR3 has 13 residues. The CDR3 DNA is TGTGCCAGCAGCCTACAGGTCAGGGATACGCAGTATTTT. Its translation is CASSLQVRDTQYF.

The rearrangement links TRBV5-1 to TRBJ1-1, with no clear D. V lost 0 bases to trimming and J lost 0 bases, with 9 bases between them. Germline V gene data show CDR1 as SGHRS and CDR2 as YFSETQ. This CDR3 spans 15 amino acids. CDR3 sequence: CASSLGESVNTEAFF. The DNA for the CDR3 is TGCGCCAGCAGCTTGGGGGAGAGTGTGAACACTGAAGCTTTCTTT.

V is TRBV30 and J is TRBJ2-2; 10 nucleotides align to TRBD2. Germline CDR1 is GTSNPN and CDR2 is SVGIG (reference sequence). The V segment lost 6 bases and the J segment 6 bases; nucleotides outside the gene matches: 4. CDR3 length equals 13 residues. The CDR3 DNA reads TGTGCCTGCAGCGGGAGGGCGGCCGGGGAGCTGTTTTTT. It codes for CACSGRAAGELFF.

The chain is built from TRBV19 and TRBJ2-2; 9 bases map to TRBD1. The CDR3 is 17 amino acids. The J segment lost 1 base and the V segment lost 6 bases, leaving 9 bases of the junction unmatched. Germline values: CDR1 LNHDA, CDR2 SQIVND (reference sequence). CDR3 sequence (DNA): TGTGCCAGTAGCCTCCTCCGGGACAGGGTGAACACCGGGGAGCTGTTTTTT. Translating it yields CASSLLRDRVNTGELFF.

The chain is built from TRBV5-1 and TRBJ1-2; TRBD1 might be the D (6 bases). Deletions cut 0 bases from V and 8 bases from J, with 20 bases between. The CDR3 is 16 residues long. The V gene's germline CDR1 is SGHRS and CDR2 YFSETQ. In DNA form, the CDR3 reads TGCGCCAGCAGCTTGGGAACTCCGGGACACCCTATAGGCTACACCTTC. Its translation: CASSLGTPGHPIGYTF.

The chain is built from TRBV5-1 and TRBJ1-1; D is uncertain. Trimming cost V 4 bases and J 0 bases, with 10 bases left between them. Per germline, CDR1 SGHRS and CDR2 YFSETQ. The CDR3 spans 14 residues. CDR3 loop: CASSSGPLNTEAFF. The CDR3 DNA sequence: TGCGCCAGCAGCAGCGGGCCTTTGAACACTGAAGCTTTCTTT.

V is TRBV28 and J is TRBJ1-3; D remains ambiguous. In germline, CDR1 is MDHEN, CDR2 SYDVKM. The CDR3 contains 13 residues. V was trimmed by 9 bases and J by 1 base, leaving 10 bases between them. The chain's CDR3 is CASTKTSGNTIYF. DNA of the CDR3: TGTGCCAGTACTAAAACTTCTGGAAACACCATATATTTT.

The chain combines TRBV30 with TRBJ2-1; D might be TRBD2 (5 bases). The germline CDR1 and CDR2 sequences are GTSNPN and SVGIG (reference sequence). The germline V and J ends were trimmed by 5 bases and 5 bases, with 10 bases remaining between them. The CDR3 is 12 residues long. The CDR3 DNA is TGTGCCTGGGGCTGGCGGGACAATGAGCAGTTCTTC. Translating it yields CAWGWRDNEQFF.

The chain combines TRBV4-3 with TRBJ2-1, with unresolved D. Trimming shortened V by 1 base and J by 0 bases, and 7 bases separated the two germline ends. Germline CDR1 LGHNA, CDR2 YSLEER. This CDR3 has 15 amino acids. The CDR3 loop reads CASSQGLSSYNEQFF. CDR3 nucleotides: TGCGCCAGCAGCCAAGGACTCAGCTCCTACAATGAGCAGTTCTTC.

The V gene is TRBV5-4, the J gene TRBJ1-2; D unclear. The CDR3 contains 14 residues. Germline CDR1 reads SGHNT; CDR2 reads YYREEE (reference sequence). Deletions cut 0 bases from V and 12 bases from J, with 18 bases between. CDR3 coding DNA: TGTGCCAGCAGCTTGGAGACTCGGCGAGGAGGCCACACCTTC. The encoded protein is CASSLETRRGGHTF.

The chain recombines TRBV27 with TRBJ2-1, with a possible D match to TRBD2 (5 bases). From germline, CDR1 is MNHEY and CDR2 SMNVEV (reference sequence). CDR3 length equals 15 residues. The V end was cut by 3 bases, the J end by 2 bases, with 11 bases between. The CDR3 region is CASSLAGGPYNEQFF. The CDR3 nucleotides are TGTGCCAGCAGTTTGGCCGGCGGGCCCTACAATGAGCAGTTCTTC.

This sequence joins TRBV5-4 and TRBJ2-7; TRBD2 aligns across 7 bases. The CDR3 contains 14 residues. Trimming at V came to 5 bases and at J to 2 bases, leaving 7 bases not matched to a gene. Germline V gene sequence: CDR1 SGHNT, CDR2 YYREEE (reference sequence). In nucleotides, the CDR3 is TGTGCCAGCAGACAGAACGGGAGGACCTACGAGCAGTACTTC. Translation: CASRQNGRTYEQYF. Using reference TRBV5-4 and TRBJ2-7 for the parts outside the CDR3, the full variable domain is ETGVTQSPTHLIKTRGQQVTLRCSSQSGHNTVSWYQQALGQGPQFIFQYYREEENGRGNFPPRFSGLQFPNYSSELNVNALELDDSALYLCASRQNGRTYEQYFGPGTRLTVT.

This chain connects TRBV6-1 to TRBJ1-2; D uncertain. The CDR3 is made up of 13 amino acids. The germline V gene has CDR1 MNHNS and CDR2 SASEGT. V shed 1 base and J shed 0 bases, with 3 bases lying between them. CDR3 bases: TGTGCCAGCAGTGAAGAGCCTAACTATGGCTACACCTTC. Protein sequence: CASSEEPNYGYTF.

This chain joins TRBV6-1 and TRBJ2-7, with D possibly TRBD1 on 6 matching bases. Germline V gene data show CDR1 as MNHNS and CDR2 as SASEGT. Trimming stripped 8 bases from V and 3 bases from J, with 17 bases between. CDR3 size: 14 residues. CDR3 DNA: TGTGCCAGCCTCCTGGGATGGGGGCGCTACGAGCAGTACTTC. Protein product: CASLLGWGRYEQYF.

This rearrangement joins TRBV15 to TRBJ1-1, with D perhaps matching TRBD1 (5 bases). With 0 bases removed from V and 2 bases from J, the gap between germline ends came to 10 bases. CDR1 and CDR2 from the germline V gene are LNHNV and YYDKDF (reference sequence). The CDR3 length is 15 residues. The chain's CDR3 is CATSRDGAANTEAFF. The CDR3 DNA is TGTGCCACCAGCAGAGATGGGGCAGCAAACACTGAAGCTTTCTTT.

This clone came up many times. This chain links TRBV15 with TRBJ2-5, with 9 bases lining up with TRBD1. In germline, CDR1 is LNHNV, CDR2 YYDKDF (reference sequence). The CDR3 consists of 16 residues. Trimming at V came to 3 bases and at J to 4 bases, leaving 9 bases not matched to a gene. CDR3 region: CATSSATGTGPETQYF. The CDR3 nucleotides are TGTGCCACCAGCAGTGCCACCGGGACAGGGCCAGAGACCCAGTACTTC.

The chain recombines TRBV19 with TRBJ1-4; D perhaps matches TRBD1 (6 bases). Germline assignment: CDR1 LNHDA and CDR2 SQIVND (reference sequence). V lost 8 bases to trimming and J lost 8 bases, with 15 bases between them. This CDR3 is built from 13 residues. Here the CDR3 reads CASHRDNREKLFF. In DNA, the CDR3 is TGTGCCAGTCACCGGGACAACCGGGAAAAACTGTTTTTT.

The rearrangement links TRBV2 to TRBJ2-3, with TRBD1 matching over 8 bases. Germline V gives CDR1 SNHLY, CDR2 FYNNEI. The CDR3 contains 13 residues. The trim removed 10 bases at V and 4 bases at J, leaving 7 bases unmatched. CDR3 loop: CATKGQGPDTQYF. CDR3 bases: TGTGCCACCAAAGGACAGGGCCCAGATACGCAGTATTTT. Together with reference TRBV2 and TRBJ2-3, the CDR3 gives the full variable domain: EPEVTQTPSHQVTQMGQEVILRCVPISNHLYFYWYRQILGQKVEFLVSFYNNEISEKSEIFDDQFSVERPDGSNFTLKIRSTKLEDSAMYFCATKGQGPDTQYFGPGTRLTVL.

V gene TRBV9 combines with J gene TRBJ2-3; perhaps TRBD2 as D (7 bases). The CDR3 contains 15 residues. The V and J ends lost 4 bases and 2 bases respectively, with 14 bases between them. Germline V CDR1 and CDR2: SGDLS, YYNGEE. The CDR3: CASSPTGGFTDTQYF. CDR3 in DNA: TGTGCCAGCAGCCCGACGGGGGGCTTCACAGATACGCAGTATTTT.

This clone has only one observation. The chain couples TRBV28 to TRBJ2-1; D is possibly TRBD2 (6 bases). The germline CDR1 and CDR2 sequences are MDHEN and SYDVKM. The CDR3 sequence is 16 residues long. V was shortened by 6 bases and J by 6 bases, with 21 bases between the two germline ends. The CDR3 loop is CASRLAGTGWGNEQFF. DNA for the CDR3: TGTGCCAGCAGACTCGCGGGAACGGGATGGGGCAATGAGCAGTTCTTC.